In this sample, the clone carrying this T cell receptor (beta chain) turned up once. The antigen remains undetermined. This sample is drawn from a study of somatic mutations in cytotoxic T cells in rheumatoid arthritis. Study-level information: Using a FACSAria II or Sony SH800, a portion of the V beta antibody-stained T-cell populations were flow-sorted at nearly 100% purity, and among those populations were V beta1+ cells that were then sequenced for TCRB.

Isolation of CD4+ and CD8+ cells used positive magnetic bead selection, with purity checked by flow cytometry. General study findings and limits: Clonality of CD8+ cells rose with age in rheumatoid arthritis patients but not healthy controls.

This table comes from immunoSEQ multiplex PCR, and its TCRdb copy is limited to in-frame clones, with some not included. The sample records some 17,000 clones, 78% being singletons. In germline, CDR1 is SGHRS, CDR2 YFSETQ. The CDR3 loop spans 14 amino acids. Trimming cost V 0 bases and J 6 bases; bases outside gene matches: 4. The V and J genes are TRBV5-1 and TRBJ2-7; 9 nucleotides line up with TRBD2. Source material: CD8+ T cells sorted from blood. The receptor comes from an adult with rheumatoid arthritis. The DNA for the CDR3 is TGCGCCAGCAGCTTGGTAAATAGCGGGAGCGAGCAGTACTTC. Its translation is CASSLVNSGSEQYF. The variable domain in full, completed from reference TRBV5-1 and TRBJ2-7, reads KAGVTQTPRYLIKTRGQQVTLSCSPISGHRSVSWYQQTPGQGLQFLFEYFSETQRNKGNFPGRFSGRQFSNSRSEMNVSTLELGDSALYLCASSLVNSGSEQYFGPGTRLTVT.